This record covers a single T cell receptor beta chain. The antigen remains undetermined. This entry belongs to a study of early T cells in non-severe SARS-CoV-2 infection. Overall study: Alpha and beta chains were unpaired, from unsorted whole-blood bulk RNA.

MiXCR, run by TCRdb on the 5' RACE reads, gives a single entry per CDR3 protein. The data contain approximately 69,000 distinct CDR3 sequences, roughly 11% of them seen just once; the ten biggest clones take up 5% to 7%. The CDR3 has 15 amino acids. V was cut by 0 bases and J by 6 bases, with 12 bases left in between. Germline CDR1 and CDR2: SGHTA and FQGNSA. Study-wide findings and caveats: Sequences matched to VDJdb favored anti-spike CD8 responses, while private and CD4 specificities were missed.

The sample in question was whole blood, obtained at baseline. This sequence originates from an adult who was a healthcare worker with PCR-confirmed SARS-CoV-2 infection or an uninfected control (not recorded which). The V and J genes are TRBV7-2 and TRBJ2-1, with D maybe TRBD2 (5 bases). In DNA, the CDR3 is TGTGCCAGCAGCTTAGCAGTGTCGGGGTCCAATGAGCAGTTCTTC. Its protein product is CASSLAVSGSNEQFF.